This TCR beta chain was recovered during a study of T cells in Graves' hyperthyroidism and ophthalmopathy. There were TCR beta CDR3 regions amplified from RNA transcripts. HTBI primers were the set used in a first-round RT-PCR of the TCR CDR3. Each CDR3 protein gets one entry after TCRdb re-called the multiplex PCR reads with MiXCR. The sample has hundreds of thousands of distinct CDR3 sequences, around a sixth seen once; the top ten hold around 15%. This clonotype was counted many times. The CDR3 consists of 15 residues. The ends lost 4 bases at V and 5 bases at J; junction bases unmatched: 11. The germline V gene has CDR1 GTSNPN and CDR2 SVGIG (reference sequence).

The source is a woman in her fifties or sixties with Graves' hyperthyroidism that later progressed to Graves' ophthalmopathy. Sequenced material: blood. The V call is TRBV30, the J call TRBJ1-1; 9 nucleotides line up with TRBD1. In DNA, the CDR3 is TGTGCCTGGACATACCGGGACAGGGTTTGGACTGAAGCTTTCTTT. Its protein is CAWTYRDRVWTEAFF. The variable domain in full, with the rest retrieved from reference TRBV30 and TRBJ1-1, is SQTIHQWPATLVQPVGSPLSLECTVEGTSNPNLYWYRQAAGRGLQLLFYSVGIGQISSEVPQNLSASRPQDRQFILSSKKLLLSDSGFYLCAWTYRDRVWTEAFFGQGTRLTVV.